This T cell receptor (beta chain) was documented in a study of blood T cell repertoires in COVID-19. Study-level background: Acute and convalescent COVID-19 samples came from the United States, Italy and Spain. PBMCs, B-cell-depleted T cells, or T cells were the source of the cDNA or gDNA that made up the material.

The J segment lost 2 bases and the V segment lost 2 bases, leaving 3 bases of the junction unmatched. Per germline, CDR1 SGHNT and CDR2 YYREEE (reference sequence). The CDR3 consists of 15 residues. Libraries were prepared by immunoSEQ multiplex PCR; TCRdb keeps only in-frame clonotypes and omits some of them. The table records about 59,000 clones, around 81% of them present only once. The receptor's source is a woman older than 75 with active or convalescent COVID-19. The genes are TRBV5-4 and TRBJ1-5; 8 bases align to TRBD1. What was sequenced was peripheral blood. The CDR3 is CASSFTGGRNQPQHF. DNA of the CDR3: TGTGCCAGCAGCTTCACAGGGGGGCGCAATCAGCCCCAGCATTTT.